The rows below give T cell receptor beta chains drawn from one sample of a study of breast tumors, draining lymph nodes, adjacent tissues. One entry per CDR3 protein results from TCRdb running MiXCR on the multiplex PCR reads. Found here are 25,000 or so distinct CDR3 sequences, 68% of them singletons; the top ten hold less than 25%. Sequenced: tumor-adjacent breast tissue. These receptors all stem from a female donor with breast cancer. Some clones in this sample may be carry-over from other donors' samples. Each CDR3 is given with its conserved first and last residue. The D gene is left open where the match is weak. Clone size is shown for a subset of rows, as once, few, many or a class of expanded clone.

DNA: TGTGCCACCAGCGGGACAGGGCACCCCGGGGAGCTGTTTTTT
CDR3: CATSGTGHPGELFF
size: few
D: TRBD1
V: TRBV24-1
J: TRBJ2-2

DNA: TGTGCCAGCAGTTCCCCAGGGGGCGCCGGACCCCTCCACTTT
CDR3: CASSSPGGAGPLHF
size: .
D: TRBD1
V: TRBV6-2/TRBV6-3
J: TRBJ1-6

DNA: TGCGCCAGCAGCTCACTAGCGGGAGTGCTCAATGAGCAGTTCTTC
CDR3: CASSSLAGVLNEQFF
size: .
D: TRBD2
V: TRBV5-1
J: TRBJ2-1

DNA: TGTGCCAGCAGCTCAGCCAGGATCGCAGGGCCTGAAAAACTGTTTTTT
CDR3: CASSSARIAGPEKLFF
size: once
D: .
V: TRBV7-8
J: TRBJ1-4

DNA: TGTGCCAGCAGGGGGGGGGGAGCTAACTATGGCTACACCTTC
CDR3: CASRGGGANYGYTF
size: many
D: .
V: TRBV28
J: TRBJ1-2

DNA: TGTGCCAGCAGCCAGGCCGGGGGGGACAGCTACTATGGCTACACCTTC
CDR3: CASSQAGGDSYYGYTF
size: many
D: TRBD1
V: TRBV3-1
J: TRBJ1-2

DNA: TGTGCCTGGAGTGTACAGGGGGTAATCTACGAGCAGTACTTC
CDR3: CAWSVQGVIYEQYF
size: .
D: TRBD1
V: TRBV30
J: TRBJ2-7

DNA: TGTGCCAGCAGCCAAGAAAGGAGGGGCTACACCTTC
CDR3: CASSQERRGYTF
size: once
D: .
V: TRBV3-1
J: TRBJ1-2

DNA: TGTGCCAGTAGTACCCCAAGAGGAAACACCATATATTTT
CDR3: CASSTPRGNTIYF
size: medium-sized
D: .
V: TRBV19
J: TRBJ1-3

DNA: TGCGCCAGCAGTGAGCGGGTAGATCCCGGGGAGCTGTTTTTT
CDR3: CASSERVDPGELFF
size: few
D: .
V: TRBV10-1
J: TRBJ2-2

DNA: TGTGCCAGCAGCCCCTCTAGCGGAGCCAGCAATGAGCAGTTCTTC
CDR3: CASSPSSGASNEQFF
size: many
D: TRBD2
V: TRBV11-2
J: TRBJ2-1

DNA: TGCGCCAGCAAGTCATCTACCAGCGGCGGGGGTACTTACAATGAGCAGTTCTTC
CDR3: CASKSSTSGGGTYNEQFF
size: few
D: TRBD2
V: TRBV5-1
J: TRBJ2-1

DNA: TGCAGCGTTGAATGGGCTGCCCAAGAGACCCAGTACTTC
CDR3: CSVEWAAQETQYF
size: .
D: .
V: TRBV29-1
J: TRBJ2-5

DNA: TGTGCCAGCAGCTTAAACCGAAGGCCGCAGTTCTTC
CDR3: CASSLNRRPQFF
size: .
D: .
V: TRBV5-6
J: TRBJ2-1

DNA: TGTGCCACCAGCATTCTGGTCAATAAGCAAGAGACCCAGTACTTC
CDR3: CATSILVNKQETQYF
size: .
D: .
V: TRBV15
J: TRBJ2-5

DNA: TGTGCCAGCAGCTTCGGACAGTCGAATTATGGCTACACCTTC
CDR3: CASSFGQSNYGYTF
size: .
D: .
V: TRBV7-9
J: TRBJ1-2

DNA: TGTGCCAGCAGTGACAGTCTCTATAATTCACCCCTCCACTTT
CDR3: CASSDSLYNSPLHF
size: .
D: .
V: TRBV6-1
J: TRBJ1-6

DNA: TGTGCCAGCAGACCCGGACAGTCCCAACTTTACGAGCAGTACTTC
CDR3: CASRPGQSQLYEQYF
size: .
D: .
V: TRBV6-6
J: TRBJ2-7

DNA: TGTGCCAGCAGCGCGGGACTAGCGGGAGGTGATGAGCAGTTCTTC
CDR3: CASSAGLAGGDEQFF
size: .
D: TRBD2
V: TRBV5-6
J: TRBJ2-1

DNA: TGTGCCAGCAGCTCATCCGCGGGTGCAGCTTACAATGAGCAGTTCTTC
CDR3: CASSSSAGAAYNEQFF
size: .
D: .
V: TRBV11-3
J: TRBJ2-1

DNA: TGCGCCAGCAGCCCCGGAAATGGCTACACCTTC
CDR3: CASSPGNGYTF
size: .
D: .
V: TRBV10-2
J: TRBJ1-2

DNA: TGTGCCAGCAGCCAAGGGGGTTCAGACTATGGCTACACCTTC
CDR3: CASSQGGSDYGYTF
size: .
D: .
V: TRBV7-2
J: TRBJ1-2

DNA: TGTGCCAGCAGTAGCGCCGGGACAGCGTATGGCTACACCTTC
CDR3: CASSSAGTAYGYTF
size: .
D: TRBD1
V: TRBV6-5
J: TRBJ1-2

DNA: TGTGCCAGCAGTTTGTGGCAGACCAATCAGCCCCAGCATTTT
CDR3: CASSLWQTNQPQHF
size: .
D: .
V: TRBV12-3/TRBV12-4
J: TRBJ1-5

DNA: TGTGCCAGCAGCTTTGAGGGGTCCGAGCAGTACTTC
CDR3: CASSFEGSEQYF
size: .
D: .
V: TRBV13
J: TRBJ2-7

DNA: TGCGCCAGCAGCTTGATGGTGGGTGAAAAACTGTTTTTT
CDR3: CASSLMVGEKLFF
size: many
D: .
V: TRBV5-1
J: TRBJ1-4

DNA: TGTGCCAGCAGCCAGGGGGCGGTCAAAAACATTCAGTACTTC
CDR3: CASSQGAVKNIQYF
size: many
D: TRBD1
V: TRBV2
J: TRBJ2-4

DNA: TGTGCCAGCAGTTTCACCGGGCCCAATGAGCAGTTCTTC
CDR3: CASSFTGPNEQFF
size: many
D: .
V: TRBV28
J: TRBJ2-1

DNA: TGTGCCATCAGTGGACTAGCGGGAGAAGTAGAGACCCAGTACTTC
CDR3: CAISGLAGEVETQYF
size: .
D: TRBD2
V: TRBV10-3
J: TRBJ2-5

DNA: TGTGCCAGCAGCCCACACCCCCGGGCCTACGAGCAGTACTTC
CDR3: CASSPHPRAYEQYF
size: .
D: .
V: TRBV9
J: TRBJ2-7

DNA: TGTGCCAGCAGCCGGGGACAGGGTGATTCACCCCTCCACTTT
CDR3: CASSRGQGDSPLHF
size: few
D: TRBD1
V: TRBV3-1
J: TRBJ1-6

DNA: TGTGCCAGCAGCGTCTTGGGCTTAAGCACAGATACGCAGTATTTT
CDR3: CASSVLGLSTDTQYF
size: many
D: .
V: TRBV9
J: TRBJ2-3

DNA: TGCAGCGTCATGGACAATGAGCAGTTCTTC
CDR3: CSVMDNEQFF
size: .
D: .
V: TRBV29-1
J: TRBJ2-1

DNA: TGCGCCAGCAGTGAGTTGGACAGCACCTACGAGCAGTACTTC
CDR3: CASSELDSTYEQYF
size: .
D: .
V: TRBV10-2
J: TRBJ2-7

DNA: TGTGCCAGCAGCGCTGGACAGGGGGCGGAGCTGTTTTTT
CDR3: CASSAGQGAELFF
size: many
D: TRBD1
V: TRBV9
J: TRBJ2-2

DNA: TGCAGTGCTAGAGATCTTTTAGGGATGGATCAGCCCCAGCATTTT
CDR3: CSARDLLGMDQPQHF
size: .
D: .
V: TRBV20-1
J: TRBJ1-5

DNA: TGTGCCAGCAGCTTAGCACGGGGGGGGGCAGCTACTAACTATGGCTACACCTTC
CDR3: CASSLARGGAATNYGYTF
size: .
D: .
V: TRBV11-2
J: TRBJ1-2

DNA: TGTGCCAGCAGTGCGCAGGTGACCGGGACAGGGGAAGGCTACACCTTC
CDR3: CASSAQVTGTGEGYTF
size: many
D: TRBD1
V: TRBV6-5
J: TRBJ1-2

DNA: TGTGCCAGCAGTTTAGAAGTCAGGAAAGGAAACACCATATATTTT
CDR3: CASSLEVRKGNTIYF
size: .
D: .
V: TRBV12-3/TRBV12-4
J: TRBJ1-3

DNA: TGTGCCAGCAGCTTAGAATGGGCGGCCTCTGGAAACACCATATATTTT
CDR3: CASSLEWAASGNTIYF
size: medium-sized
D: .
V: TRBV7-2
J: TRBJ1-3

DNA: TGTGCCAGCAGTTCCCGTATAAGCGGGAGCGAGCAGTTCTTC
CDR3: CASSSRISGSEQFF
size: .
D: TRBD2
V: TRBV7-2
J: TRBJ2-1

DNA: TGTGCCAGCAGTAACAGACAGGGTTCCTACAATGAGCAGTTCTTC
CDR3: CASSNRQGSYNEQFF
size: few
D: TRBD1
V: TRBV28
J: TRBJ2-1

DNA: TGTGCCAGCAGCTACTCCGGGGCCCCGAGGTTCTATGGCTACACCTTC
CDR3: CASSYSGAPRFYGYTF
size: many
D: .
V: TRBV5-4
J: TRBJ1-2

DNA: TGCAGTGCTTCTTCTCCGGGACTAGCGCTAAAAGAGACCCAGTACTTC
CDR3: CSASSPGLALKETQYF
size: .
D: TRBD2
V: TRBV20-1
J: TRBJ2-5

DNA: TGTGCCAGCAGCTTGGTTGGAGCGGGAGAACAGTACTTC
CDR3: CASSLVGAGEQYF
size: .
D: TRBD2
V: TRBV5-4
J: TRBJ2-7

DNA: TGCGCCAGCAGCTTGAGGACCCGGACTAGCGGGAGCCACACAGATACGCAGTATTTT
CDR3: CASSLRTRTSGSHTDTQYF
size: medium-sized
D: TRBD2
V: TRBV5-1
J: TRBJ2-3

DNA: .
CDR3: CASSFLAGVGYTF
size: .
D: .
V: TRBV28
J: TRBJ1-2

DNA: TGTGCCAGCAGCACTGAGGGCGGAATACCAACGAGCTCCTACGAGCAGTACTTC
CDR3: CASSTEGGIPTSSYEQYF
size: .
D: .
V: TRBV7-2
J: TRBJ2-7

DNA: TGTGCCAGCAGCGTAGCGGAGGGACTAGATATAGGAGATACGCAGTATTTT
CDR3: CASSVAEGLDIGDTQYF
size: few
D: TRBD2
V: TRBV9
J: TRBJ2-3

DNA: TGTGCCACCAGTGGGGACGGTGACTCCTACAATGAGCAGTTCTTC
CDR3: CATSGDGDSYNEQFF
size: .
D: .
V: TRBV15
J: TRBJ2-1

DNA: TGCGCCAGCAGCCCGGGACAGGGTTGGGGCGGGGAGCTGTTTTTT
CDR3: CASSPGQGWGGELFF
size: .
D: TRBD1
V: TRBV5-1
J: TRBJ2-2

DNA: TGTGCCAGCAGCTTGTACCTAGGAACCAGCTCCTACAATGAGCAGTTCTTC
CDR3: CASSLYLGTSSYNEQFF
size: .
D: .
V: TRBV7-2
J: TRBJ2-1

DNA: TGCGCCAGCAGCTTTAGAACAGGGGGAGTGGTACAAGAGACCCAGTACTTC
CDR3: CASSFRTGGVVQETQYF
size: few
D: TRBD1
V: TRBV5-1
J: TRBJ2-5

DNA: TGTGCCAGCAGCTTAAACAATGAGCAGTTCTTC
CDR3: CASSLNNEQFF
size: .
D: .
V: TRBV5-5
J: TRBJ2-1

DNA: TGTGCCAGCAGTCCGGGACAATATAATTCACCCCTCCACTTT
CDR3: CASSPGQYNSPLHF
size: .
D: .
V: TRBV4-2
J: TRBJ1-6

DNA: TGTGCCACCAGTGATTTTAACGGAGTCAATGAGCAGTTCTTC
CDR3: CATSDFNGVNEQFF
size: .
D: .
V: TRBV24-1
J: TRBJ2-1

DNA: TGTGCCAGCAGTATACCGGGACAGACTCAATCTGGAGAGACCCAGTACTTC
CDR3: CASSIPGQTQSGETQYF
size: .
D: TRBD1
V: TRBV2
J: TRBJ2-5